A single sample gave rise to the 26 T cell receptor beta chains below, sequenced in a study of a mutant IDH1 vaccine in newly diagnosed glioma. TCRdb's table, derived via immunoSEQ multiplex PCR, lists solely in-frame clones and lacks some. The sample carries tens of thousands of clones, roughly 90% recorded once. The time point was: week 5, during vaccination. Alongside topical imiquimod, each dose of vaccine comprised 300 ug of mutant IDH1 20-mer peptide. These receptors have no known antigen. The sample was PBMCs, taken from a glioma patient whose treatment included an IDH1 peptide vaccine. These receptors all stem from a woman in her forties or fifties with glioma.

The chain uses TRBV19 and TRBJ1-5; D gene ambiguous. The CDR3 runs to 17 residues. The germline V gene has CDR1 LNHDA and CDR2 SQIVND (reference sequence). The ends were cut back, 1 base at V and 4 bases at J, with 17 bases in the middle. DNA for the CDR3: TGTGCCAGTAGTATAGTCCCCGGAGCCCAAATTAATCAGCCCCAGCATTTT. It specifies CASSIVPGAQINQPQHF.

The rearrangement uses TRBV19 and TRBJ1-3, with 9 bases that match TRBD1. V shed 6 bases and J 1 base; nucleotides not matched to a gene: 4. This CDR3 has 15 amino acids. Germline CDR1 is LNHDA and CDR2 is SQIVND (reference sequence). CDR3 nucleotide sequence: TGTGCCAGTAGGGACAGGGGCTATTCTGGAAACACCATATATTTT. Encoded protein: CASRDRGYSGNTIYF.

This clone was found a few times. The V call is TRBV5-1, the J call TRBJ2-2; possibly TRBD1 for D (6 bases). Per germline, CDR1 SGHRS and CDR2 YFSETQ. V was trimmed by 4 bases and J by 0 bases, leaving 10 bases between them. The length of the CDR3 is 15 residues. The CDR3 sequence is CASSRDNANTGELFF. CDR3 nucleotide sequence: TGCGCCAGCAGCAGGGACAACGCGAACACCGGGGAGCTGTTTTTT.

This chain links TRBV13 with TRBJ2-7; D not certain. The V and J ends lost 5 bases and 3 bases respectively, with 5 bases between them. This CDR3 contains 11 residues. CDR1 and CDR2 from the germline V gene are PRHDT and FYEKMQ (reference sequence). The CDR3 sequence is CASSRNYEQYF. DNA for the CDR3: TGTGCCAGCAGCCGAAACTACGAGCAGTACTTC.

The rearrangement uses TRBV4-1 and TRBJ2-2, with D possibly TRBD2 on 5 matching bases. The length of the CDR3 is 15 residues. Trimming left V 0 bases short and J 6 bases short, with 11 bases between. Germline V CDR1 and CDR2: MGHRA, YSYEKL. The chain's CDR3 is CASSQDPGSAGELFF. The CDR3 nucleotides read TGCGCCAGCAGCCAAGACCCGGGGAGCGCCGGGGAGCTGTTTTTT.

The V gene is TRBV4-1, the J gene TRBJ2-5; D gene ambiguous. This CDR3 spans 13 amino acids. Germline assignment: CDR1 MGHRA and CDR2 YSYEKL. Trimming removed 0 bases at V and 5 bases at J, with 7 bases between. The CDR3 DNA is TGCGCCAGCAGCCAAGATCGACGCGAGACCCAGTACTTC. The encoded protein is CASSQDRRETQYF.

The CDR3 loop reads CASSLSGFGRNQPQHF. The CDR3 region has the DNA TGTGCCAGCAGTTTATCAGGGTTTGGGCGCAATCAGCCCCAGCATTTT. The V call is TRBV27, the J call TRBJ1-5; D ambiguous. Germline lookup yields CDR1 MNHEY and CDR2 SMNVEV (reference sequence). CDR3 length: 16 amino acids. Trimming shortened V by 0 bases and J by 2 bases, and 11 bases separated the two germline ends.

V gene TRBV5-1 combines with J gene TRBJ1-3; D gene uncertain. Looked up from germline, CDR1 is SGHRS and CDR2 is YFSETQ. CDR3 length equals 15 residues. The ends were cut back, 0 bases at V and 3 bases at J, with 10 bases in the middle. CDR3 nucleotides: TGCGCCAGCAGCTTGGCCGGAGGGCTTGGAAACACCATATATTTT. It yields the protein CASSLAGGLGNTIYF.

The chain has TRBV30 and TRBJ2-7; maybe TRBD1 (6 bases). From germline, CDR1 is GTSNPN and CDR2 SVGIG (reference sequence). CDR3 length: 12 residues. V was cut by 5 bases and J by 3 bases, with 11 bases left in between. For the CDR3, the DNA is TGTGCCTGGTCCGGGACACACTACGAGCAGTACTTC. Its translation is CAWSGTHYEQYF.

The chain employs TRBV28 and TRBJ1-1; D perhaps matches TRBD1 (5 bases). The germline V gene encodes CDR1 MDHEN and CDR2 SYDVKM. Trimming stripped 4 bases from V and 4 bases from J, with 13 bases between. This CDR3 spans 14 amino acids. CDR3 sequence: CASSSPGEGTEAFF. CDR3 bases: TGTGCCAGCAGTTCCCCGGGGGAGGGCACTGAAGCTTTCTTT.

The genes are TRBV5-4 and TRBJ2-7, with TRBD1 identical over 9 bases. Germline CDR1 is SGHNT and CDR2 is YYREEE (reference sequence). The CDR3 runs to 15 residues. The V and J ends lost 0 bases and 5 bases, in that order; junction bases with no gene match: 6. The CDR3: CASSLGGQGSDEQYF. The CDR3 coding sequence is TGTGCCAGCAGCTTGGGCGGACAGGGGAGCGACGAGCAGTACTTC. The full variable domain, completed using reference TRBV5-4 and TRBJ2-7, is ETGVTQSPTHLIKTRGQQVTLRCSSQSGHNTVSWYQQALGQGPQFIFQYYREEENGRGNFPPRFSGLQFPNYSSELNVNALELDDSALYLCASSLGGQGSDEQYFGPGTRLTVT.

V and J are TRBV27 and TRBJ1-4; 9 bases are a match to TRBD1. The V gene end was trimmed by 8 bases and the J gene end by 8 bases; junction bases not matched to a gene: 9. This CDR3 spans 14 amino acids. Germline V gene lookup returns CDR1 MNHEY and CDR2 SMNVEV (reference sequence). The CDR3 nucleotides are TGTGCCAGCGGTCACAGGGGGCGCGGGGAAAAACTGTTTTTT. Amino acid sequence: CASGHRGRGEKLFF.

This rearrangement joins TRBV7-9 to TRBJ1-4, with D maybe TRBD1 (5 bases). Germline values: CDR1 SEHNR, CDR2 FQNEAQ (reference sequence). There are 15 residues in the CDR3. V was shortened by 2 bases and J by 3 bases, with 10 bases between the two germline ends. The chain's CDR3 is CASSLPPGPNEKLFF. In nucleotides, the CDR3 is TGTGCCAGCAGCTTACCACCGGGACCTAATGAAAAACTGTTTTTT.

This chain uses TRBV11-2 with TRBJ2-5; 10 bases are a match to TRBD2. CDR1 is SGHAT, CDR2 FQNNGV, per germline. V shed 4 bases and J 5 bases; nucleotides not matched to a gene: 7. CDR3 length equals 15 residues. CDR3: CASSSKAGGGETQYF. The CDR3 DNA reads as TGTGCCAGCAGCTCTAAAGCGGGAGGGGGGGAGACCCAGTACTTC.

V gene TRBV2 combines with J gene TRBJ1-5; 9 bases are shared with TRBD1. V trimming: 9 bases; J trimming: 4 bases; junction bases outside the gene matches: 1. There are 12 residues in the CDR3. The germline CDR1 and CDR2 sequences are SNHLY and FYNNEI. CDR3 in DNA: TGTGCCAGTGGACAGGGGAATCAGCCCCAGCATTTT. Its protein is CASGQGNQPQHF.

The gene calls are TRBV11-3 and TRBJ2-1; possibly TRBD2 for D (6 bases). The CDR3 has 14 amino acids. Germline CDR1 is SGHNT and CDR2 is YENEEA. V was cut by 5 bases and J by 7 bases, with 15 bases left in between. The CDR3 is CASSPAGGGNEQFF. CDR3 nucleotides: TGTGCCAGCAGCCCCGCGGGCGGAGGGAATGAGCAGTTCTTC.

The CDR3 nucleotides read TGTGCCAGCAGCGTAGGACTAGCTGATCCCGAGACCCAGTACTTC. It encodes CASSVGLADPETQYF. The V and J genes are TRBV9 and TRBJ2-5; 7 positions match TRBD2. J gave up 5 bases and V 0 bases, and 7 bases lay outside the gene matches. This CDR3 has 15 amino acids. Looked up from germline, CDR1 is SGDLS and CDR2 is YYNGEE. The full variable domain, its missing parts supplied by reference TRBV9 and TRBJ2-5, is DSGVTQTPKHLITATGQRVTLRCSPRSGDLSVYWYQQSLDQGLQFLIQYYNGEERAKGNILERFSAQQFPDLHSELNLSSLELGDSALYFCASSVGLADPETQYFGPGTRLLVL.

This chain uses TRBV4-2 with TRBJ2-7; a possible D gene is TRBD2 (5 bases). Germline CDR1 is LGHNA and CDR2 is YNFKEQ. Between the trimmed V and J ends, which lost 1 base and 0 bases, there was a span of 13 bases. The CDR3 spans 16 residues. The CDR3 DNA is TGTGCCAGCAGCCAAGGTGAGGGATCCTCCTCCTACGAGCAGTACTTC. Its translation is CASSQGEGSSSYEQYF.

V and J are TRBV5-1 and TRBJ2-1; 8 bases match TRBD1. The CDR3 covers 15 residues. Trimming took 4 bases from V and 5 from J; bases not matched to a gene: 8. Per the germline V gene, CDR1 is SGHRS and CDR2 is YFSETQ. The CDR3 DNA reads TGCGCCAGCAGCATCGGACAGGGCATCCACAATGAGCAGTTCTTC. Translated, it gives CASSIGQGIHNEQFF.

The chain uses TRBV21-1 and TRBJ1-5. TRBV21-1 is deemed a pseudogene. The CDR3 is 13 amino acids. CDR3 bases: TGTGCCAGCAGCAAACGGGGACATCAGCCCCAGCATTTT. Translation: CASSKRGHQPQHF.

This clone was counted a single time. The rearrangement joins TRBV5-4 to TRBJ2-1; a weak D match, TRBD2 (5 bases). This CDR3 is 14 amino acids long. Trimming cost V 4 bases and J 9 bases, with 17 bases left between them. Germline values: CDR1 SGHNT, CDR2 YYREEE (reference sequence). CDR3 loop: CASSPSDGGLEQFF. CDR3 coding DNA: TGTGCCAGCAGCCCCAGCGATGGCGGACTTGAGCAGTTCTTC.

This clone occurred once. The CDR3 region is CAYNRDRNYGYTF. In DNA form, the CDR3 reads TGTGCCTATAACCGGGACAGAAACTATGGCTACACCTTC. V usage is TRBV30 and J usage is TRBJ1-2; 7 nucleotides agree with TRBD1. Germline trimming cut 7 bases from V and 2 bases from J; bases unmatched to any gene: 7. The CDR3 loop spans 13 amino acids. Germline assignment: CDR1 GTSNPN and CDR2 SVGIG (reference sequence).

CDR3 in DNA: TGTGCCAGCAGGCTCTACACCTTCCGTAACTATGGCTACACCTTC. This encodes CASRLYTFRNYGYTF. This chain connects TRBV6-6 to TRBJ1-2, with D unresolved. V lost 6 bases, J lost 1 base, and 15 bases lay in between. This CDR3 comprises 15 residues. The germline V gene has CDR1 MNHNY and CDR2 SVGAGI (reference sequence).

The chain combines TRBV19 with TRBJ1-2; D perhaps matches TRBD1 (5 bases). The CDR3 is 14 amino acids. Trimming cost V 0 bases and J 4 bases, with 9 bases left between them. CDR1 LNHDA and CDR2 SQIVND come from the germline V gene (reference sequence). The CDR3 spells CASSIERGSYGYTF. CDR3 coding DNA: TGTGCCAGTAGTATAGAACGGGGGAGCTATGGCTACACCTTC.

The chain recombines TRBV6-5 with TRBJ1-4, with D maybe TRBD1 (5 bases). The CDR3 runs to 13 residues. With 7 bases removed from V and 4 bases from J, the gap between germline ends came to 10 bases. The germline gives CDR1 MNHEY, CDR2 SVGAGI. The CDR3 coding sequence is TGTGCCAGCAAGGGACTGATTAATGAAAAACTGTTTTTT. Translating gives CASKGLINEKLFF.

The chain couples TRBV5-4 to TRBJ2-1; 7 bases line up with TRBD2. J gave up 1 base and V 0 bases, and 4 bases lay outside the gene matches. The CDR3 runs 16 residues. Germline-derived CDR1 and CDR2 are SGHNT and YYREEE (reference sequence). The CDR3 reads CASSLATAGSYNEQFF. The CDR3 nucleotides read TGTGCCAGCAGCTTGGCCACAGCGGGGTCCTACAATGAGCAGTTCTTC.